This T cell receptor beta chain was captured in a study of identical twins. It was template switching that added a universal primer site, and there were unique molecular identifiers on the cDNA. TCRdb re-called the 5' RACE reads through MiXCR, storing one row per CDR3 protein. This sample has fewer than 550,000 distinct CDR3 sequences, with more than 13% found just once. This clonotype was found a few times. The antigen remains unidentified. Study-level results: An excess of low generation probability was shown by twin-shared out-of-frame alpha sequences.

The CDR3 is 16 amino acids. The ends lost 6 bases at V and 0 bases at J; junction bases unmatched: 8. Germline V gene sequence: CDR1 DFQATT, CDR2 SNEGSKA (reference sequence). Healthy Caucasians provided all donations. These sequences were also reported in another study, on yellow fever vaccine responses in identical twins. As that study records: Each twin's T cell response to the vaccine was reported to look partly convergent and partly personalized.

The V gene is TRBV20-1, the J gene TRBJ2-7; 13 nucleotides line up with TRBD2. Sequences were obtained from CD4+ T cells sorted from blood. The TCR sequence derives from a woman between 18 and 29 years old in good health. The CDR3 loop reads CSAIYGTSGASYEQYF. CDR3 nucleotide sequence: TGCAGTGCGATATACGGGACTAGCGGGGCCTCCTACGAGCAGTACTTC.